This is a list of T cell receptor beta chains from one sample in a study of T-cell memory formation after mild COVID-19. TCRdb re-called the 5' RACE reads through MiXCR, storing one row per CDR3 protein. Here the sample spans roughly 550,000 distinct CDR3 sequences, about a fifth being singletons. Sequenced sample: PBMCs or a T cell subset sorted from them (not recorded which). The receptors were sampled from an adult woman who had mild COVID-19 (a few samples of this study predate the infection). Cell type and time point are not known. Both conserved end residues are part of each CDR3. The order of the fields is V gene, D gene, J gene, clone size, CDR3 DNA, CDR3 protein. The D gene is left open where the match is weak. Clone size is not always given. Where it is, it says once, few, many or a class for expanded clones.

V: TRBV9; D: TRBD2; J: TRBJ2-2; size: -; DNA: TGTGCCAGCAGCGCTAGCGGGGTTAACACCGGGGAGCTGTTTTTT; CDR3: CASSASGVNTGELFF
V: TRBV7-8; D: TRBD2; J: TRBJ2-3; size: few; DNA: TGTGCCAGCAGCCTCGTAGCGGGAGAGGTGAATACGCAGTATTTT; CDR3: CASSLVAGEVNTQYF
V: TRBV5-1; D: -; J: TRBJ1-2; size: -; DNA: TGCGCCAGCAGCTTGATTTCAGGGGTCCCTAACTATGGCTACACCTTC; CDR3: CASSLISGVPNYGYTF
V: TRBV27; D: TRBD2; J: TRBJ2-3; size: -; DNA: TGTGCCAGCGCTAAGACCGGGACTAGCGGGATTCGACGCACAGATACGCAGTATTTT; CDR3: CASAKTGTSGIRRTDTQYF
V: TRBV20-1; D: -; J: TRBJ2-1; size: -; DNA: TGCAGTGCTAGATGGTGGGAGGCCCTGCGGAATGAGCAGTTCTTC; CDR3: CSARWWEALRNEQFF
V: TRBV7-8; D: -; J: TRBJ2-7; size: -; DNA: TGTGCCAGCAGGAACGGTATCGGCAGCGTCGCCTACGAGCAGTACTTC; CDR3: CASRNGIGSVAYEQYF
V: TRBV5-1; D: -; J: TRBJ1-5; size: -; DNA: TGCGCCAGCAGCTCTGACTGGGGTCAGCCCCAGCATTTT; CDR3: CASSSDWGQPQHF
V: TRBV11-3; D: -; J: TRBJ2-1; size: -; DNA: TGTGCCAGCAGCCGCGCACGTGGATTGAGGAATGAGCAGTTCTTC; CDR3: CASSRARGLRNEQFF
V: TRBV7-3; D: TRBD1; J: TRBJ2-1; size: many; DNA: TGTGCCAGCAGCCGGACAGGTTTGTCCTACAATGAGCAGTTCTTC; CDR3: CASSRTGLSYNEQFF
V: TRBV5-1; D: TRBD1; J: TRBJ2-4; size: few; DNA: TGCGCCAGCAGCCTAGGACAGGGTGGGATGGCCAAAAACATTCAGTACTTC; CDR3: CASSLGQGGMAKNIQYF
V: TRBV28; D: TRBD2; J: TRBJ2-7; size: -; DNA: TGTGCCAGCAGTTCACTTAGCGGGGGAGTCTACGAGCAGTACTTC; CDR3: CASSSLSGGVYEQYF
V: TRBV7-9; D: -; J: TRBJ2-1; size: many; DNA: TGTGCCAGCAGCTTAGGTCAATGGGTTGAGCAGTTCTTC; CDR3: CASSLGQWVEQFF
V: TRBV7-9; D: -; J: TRBJ1-1; size: few; DNA: TGTGCCAGCAGCTTAGCGGGCAGGGTGGAAACTGAAGCTTTCTTT; CDR3: CASSLAGRVETEAFF
V: TRBV29-1; D: -; J: TRBJ2-3; size: -; DNA: TGCAGCGTGAACAGGGCCTCCGCAGATACGCAGTATTTT; CDR3: CSVNRASADTQYF
V: TRBV11-2; D: -; J: TRBJ2-3; size: many; DNA: TGTGCCAGCAGCTTCGGTCTGGATACGCAGTATTTT; CDR3: CASSFGLDTQYF
V: TRBV7-6; D: -; J: TRBJ2-7; size: few; DNA: TGTGCCAGCAGCTCGGTTTTTGGGCGCGACGAGCAGTACTTC; CDR3: CASSSVFGRDEQYF
V: TRBV12-3/TRBV12-4; D: TRBD1; J: TRBJ2-5; size: -; DNA: TGTGCCAGCAGTTTAGGACTATTGAGGGGGCGCGAAGAGACCCAGTACTTC; CDR3: CASSLGLLRGREETQYF
V: TRBV5-1; D: TRBD1; J: TRBJ2-5; size: few; DNA: TGCGCCAGCAGCCAGGGACAGGGGAGGATGCAAGAGACCCAGTACTTC; CDR3: CASSQGQGRMQETQYF
V: TRBV29-1; D: TRBD1; J: TRBJ2-2; size: -; DNA: TGCAGCGTTGAATCGGGACAGTTTAATTCCGGGGAGCTGTTTTTT; CDR3: CSVESGQFNSGELFF
V: TRBV24-1; D: TRBD2; J: TRBJ2-5; size: -; DNA: TGTGCCACCAGTGATTTAAATATGGTAGGACTAGCGGGACGAGAGACCCAGTACTTC; CDR3: CATSDLNMVGLAGRETQYF
V: TRBV9; D: TRBD2; J: TRBJ2-1; size: many; DNA: TGTGCCAGCAGCTCTACTAGCGGGACTTACAATGAGCAGTTCTTC; CDR3: CASSSTSGTYNEQFF
V: TRBV2; D: -; J: TRBJ2-7; size: few; DNA: TGTGCCAGCAGTGTTGGTGGGTTCAACGAGCAGTACTTC; CDR3: CASSVGGFNEQYF